The entry below gives a single T cell receptor (beta chain) sequence along with its context. Its specificity is unknown. This sample was included in a study of OX40 agonist ivuxolimab in advanced cancers. Germline V gives CDR1 MNHNS, CDR2 SASEGT. V was shortened by 3 bases and J by 1 base, with 10 bases between the two germline ends. The CDR3 is 14 amino acids. Study conclusions and caveats: The mean number of expanded clones was higher in CD8+ T cells than in CD4+. There was clonal expansion of CD4+ and CD8+ blood T cells by week 6 at 0.1 to 3.0 mg/kg.

Using immunoSEQ multiplex PCR, the repertoire was profiled, and TCRdb retains in-frame clones only, with some absent. The data contain about 48,000 clones, around nine tenths of them singletons. The receptor was isolated from an adult with an advanced solid tumor such as melanoma, head and neck, liver or kidney cancer. The rearrangement joins TRBV6-1 to TRBJ2-7; D not certain. Material: CD4+ or CD8+ T cells sorted from blood, obtained in a trial of the OX40 agonist ivuxolimab. The CDR3 sequence: CASSDGPFSYEQYF. In DNA form, the CDR3 reads TGTGCCAGCAGTGACGGACCGTTTTCCTACGAGCAGTACTTC.